The T cell receptor beta chain under discussion was sequenced for a study of blood T cell repertoires in COVID-19. Measured with immunoSEQ multiplex PCR; TCRdb has only the in-frame clones, and not every one. The sample includes 200,000 to 300,000 clones, roughly 90% of them seen just once. A single count supports this clone. V gave up 5 bases and J gave up 4 bases, with 5 bases separating them. Germline CDR1 is MNHNY and CDR2 is SVGAGI (reference sequence). The CDR3 totals 11 residues. Sequencing was done on a sample of peripheral blood. The TCR sequence derives from a young man with active or convalescent COVID-19. The rearrangement uses TRBV6-6 and TRBJ2-5, with D uncertain. Here the CDR3 DNA reads TGTGCCAGCAGTAAACTAGAGACCCAGTACTTC. It codes for CASSKLETQYF.